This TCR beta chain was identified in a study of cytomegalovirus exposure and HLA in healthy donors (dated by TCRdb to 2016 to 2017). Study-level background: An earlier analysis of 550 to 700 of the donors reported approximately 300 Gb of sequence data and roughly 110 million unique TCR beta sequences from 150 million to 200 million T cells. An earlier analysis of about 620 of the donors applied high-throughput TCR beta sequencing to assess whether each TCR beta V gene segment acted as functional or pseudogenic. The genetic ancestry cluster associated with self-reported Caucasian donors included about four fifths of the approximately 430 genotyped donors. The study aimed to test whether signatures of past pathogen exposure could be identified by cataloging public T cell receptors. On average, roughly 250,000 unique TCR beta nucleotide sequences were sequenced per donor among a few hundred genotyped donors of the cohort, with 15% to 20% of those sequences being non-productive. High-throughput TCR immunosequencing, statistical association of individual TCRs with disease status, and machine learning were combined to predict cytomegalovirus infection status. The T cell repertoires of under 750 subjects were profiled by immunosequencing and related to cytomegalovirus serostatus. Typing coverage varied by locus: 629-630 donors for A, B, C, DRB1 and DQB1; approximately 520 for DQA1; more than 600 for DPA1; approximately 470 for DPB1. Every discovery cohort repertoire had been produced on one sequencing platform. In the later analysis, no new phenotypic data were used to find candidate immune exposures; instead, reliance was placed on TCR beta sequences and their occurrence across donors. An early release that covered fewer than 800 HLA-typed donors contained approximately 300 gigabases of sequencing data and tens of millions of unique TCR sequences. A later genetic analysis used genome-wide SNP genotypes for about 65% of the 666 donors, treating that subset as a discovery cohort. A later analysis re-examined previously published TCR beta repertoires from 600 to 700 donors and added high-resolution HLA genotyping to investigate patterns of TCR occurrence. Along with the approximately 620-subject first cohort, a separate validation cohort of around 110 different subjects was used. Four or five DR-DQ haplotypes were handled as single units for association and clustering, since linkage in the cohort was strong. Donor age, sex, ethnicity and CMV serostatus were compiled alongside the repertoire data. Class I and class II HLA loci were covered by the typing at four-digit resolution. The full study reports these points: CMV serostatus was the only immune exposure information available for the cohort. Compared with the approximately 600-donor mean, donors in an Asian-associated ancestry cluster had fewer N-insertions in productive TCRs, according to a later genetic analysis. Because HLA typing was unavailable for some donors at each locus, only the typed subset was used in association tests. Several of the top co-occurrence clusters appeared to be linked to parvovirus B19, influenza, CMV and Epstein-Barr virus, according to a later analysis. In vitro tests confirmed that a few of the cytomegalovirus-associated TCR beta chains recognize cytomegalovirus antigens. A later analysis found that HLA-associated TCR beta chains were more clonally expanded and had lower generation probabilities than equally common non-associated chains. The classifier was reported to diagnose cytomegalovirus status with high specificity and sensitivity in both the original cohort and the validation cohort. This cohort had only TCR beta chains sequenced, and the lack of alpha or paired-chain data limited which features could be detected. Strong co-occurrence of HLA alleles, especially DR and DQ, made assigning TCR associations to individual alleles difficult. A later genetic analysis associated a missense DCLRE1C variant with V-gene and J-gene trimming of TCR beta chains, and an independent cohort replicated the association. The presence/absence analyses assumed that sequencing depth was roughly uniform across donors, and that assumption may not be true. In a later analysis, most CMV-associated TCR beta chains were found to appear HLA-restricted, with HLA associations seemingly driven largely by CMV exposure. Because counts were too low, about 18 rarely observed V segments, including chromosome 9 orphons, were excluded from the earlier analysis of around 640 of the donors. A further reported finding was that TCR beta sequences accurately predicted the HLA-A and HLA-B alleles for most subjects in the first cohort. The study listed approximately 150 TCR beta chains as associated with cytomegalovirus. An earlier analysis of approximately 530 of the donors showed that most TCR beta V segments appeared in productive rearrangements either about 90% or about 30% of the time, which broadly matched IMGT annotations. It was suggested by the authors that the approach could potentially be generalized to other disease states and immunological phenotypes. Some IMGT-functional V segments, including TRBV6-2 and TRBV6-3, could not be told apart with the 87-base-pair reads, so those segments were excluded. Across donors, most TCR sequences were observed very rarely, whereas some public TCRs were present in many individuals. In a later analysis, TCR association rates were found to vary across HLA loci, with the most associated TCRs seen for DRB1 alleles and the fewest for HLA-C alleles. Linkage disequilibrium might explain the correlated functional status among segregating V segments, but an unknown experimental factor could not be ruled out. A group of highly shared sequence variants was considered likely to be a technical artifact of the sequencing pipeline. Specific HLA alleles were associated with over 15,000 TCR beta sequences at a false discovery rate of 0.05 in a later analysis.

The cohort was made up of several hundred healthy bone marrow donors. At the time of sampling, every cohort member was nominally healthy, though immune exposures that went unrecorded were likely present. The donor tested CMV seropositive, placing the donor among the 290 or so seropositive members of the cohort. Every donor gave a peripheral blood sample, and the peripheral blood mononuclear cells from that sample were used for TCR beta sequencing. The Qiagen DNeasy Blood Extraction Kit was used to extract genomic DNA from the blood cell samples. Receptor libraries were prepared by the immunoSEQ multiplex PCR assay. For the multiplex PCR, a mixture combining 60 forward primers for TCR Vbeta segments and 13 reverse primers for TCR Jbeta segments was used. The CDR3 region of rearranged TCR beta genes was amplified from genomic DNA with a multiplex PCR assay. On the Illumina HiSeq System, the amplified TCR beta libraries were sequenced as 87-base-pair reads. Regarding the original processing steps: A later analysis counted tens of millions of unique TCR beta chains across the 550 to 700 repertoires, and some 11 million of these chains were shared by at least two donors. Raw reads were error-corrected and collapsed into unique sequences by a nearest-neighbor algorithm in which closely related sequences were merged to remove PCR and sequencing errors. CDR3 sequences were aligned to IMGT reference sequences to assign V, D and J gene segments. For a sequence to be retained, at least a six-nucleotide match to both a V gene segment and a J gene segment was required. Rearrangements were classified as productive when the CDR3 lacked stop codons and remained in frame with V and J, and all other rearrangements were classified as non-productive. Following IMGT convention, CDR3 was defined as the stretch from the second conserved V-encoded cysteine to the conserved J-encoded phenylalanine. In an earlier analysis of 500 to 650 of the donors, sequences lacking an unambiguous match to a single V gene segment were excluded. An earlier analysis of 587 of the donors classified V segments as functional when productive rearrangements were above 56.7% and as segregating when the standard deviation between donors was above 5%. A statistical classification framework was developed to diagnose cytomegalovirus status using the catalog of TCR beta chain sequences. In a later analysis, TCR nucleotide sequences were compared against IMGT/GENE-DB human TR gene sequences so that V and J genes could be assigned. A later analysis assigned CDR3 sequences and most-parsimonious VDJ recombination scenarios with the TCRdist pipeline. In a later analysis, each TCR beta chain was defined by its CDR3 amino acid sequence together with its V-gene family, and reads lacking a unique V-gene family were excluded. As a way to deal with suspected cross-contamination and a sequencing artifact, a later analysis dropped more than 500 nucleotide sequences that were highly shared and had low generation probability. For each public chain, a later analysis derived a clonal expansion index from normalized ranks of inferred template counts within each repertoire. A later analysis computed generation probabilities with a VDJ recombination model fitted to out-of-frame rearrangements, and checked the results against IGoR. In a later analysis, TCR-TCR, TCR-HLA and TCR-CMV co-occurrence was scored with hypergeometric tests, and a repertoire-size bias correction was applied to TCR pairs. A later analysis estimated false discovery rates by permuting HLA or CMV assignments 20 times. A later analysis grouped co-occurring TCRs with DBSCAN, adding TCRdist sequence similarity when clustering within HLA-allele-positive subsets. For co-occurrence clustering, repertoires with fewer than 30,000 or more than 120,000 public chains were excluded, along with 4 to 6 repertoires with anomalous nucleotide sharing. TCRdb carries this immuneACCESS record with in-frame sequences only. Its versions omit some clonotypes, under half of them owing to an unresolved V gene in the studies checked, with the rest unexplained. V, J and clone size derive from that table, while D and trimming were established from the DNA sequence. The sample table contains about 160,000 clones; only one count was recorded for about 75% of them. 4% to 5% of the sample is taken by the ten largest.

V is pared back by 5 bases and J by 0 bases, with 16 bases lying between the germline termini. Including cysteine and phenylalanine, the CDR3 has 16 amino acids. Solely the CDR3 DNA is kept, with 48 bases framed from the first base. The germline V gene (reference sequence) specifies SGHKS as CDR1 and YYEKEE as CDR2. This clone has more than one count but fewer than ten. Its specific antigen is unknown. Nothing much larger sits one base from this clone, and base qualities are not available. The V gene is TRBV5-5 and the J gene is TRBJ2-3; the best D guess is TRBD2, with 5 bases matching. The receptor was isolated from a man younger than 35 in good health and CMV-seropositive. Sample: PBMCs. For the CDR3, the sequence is CASRPAGRTSTDTQYF. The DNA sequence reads TGTGCCAGCAGGCCCGCCGGCAGGACTAGCACAGATACGCAGTATTTT.